This passage covers 8 T cell receptor beta chains from one sample sequenced in a study of OX40 agonist ivuxolimab in advanced cancers. TCRdb keeps only in-frame clones here, not all; method: immunoSEQ multiplex PCR. Among more than 35,000 clones listed, about 88% were seen once. The sample was CD4+ or CD8+ T cells sorted from blood, taken in a trial of the OX40 agonist ivuxolimab. The receptors originated from an adult with an advanced solid tumor such as melanoma, head and neck, liver or kidney cancer.

The chain links TRBV5-6 to TRBJ2-5; D call uncertain. CDR1 SGHDT and CDR2 YYEEEE come from the germline V gene. The CDR3 loop spans 13 amino acids. Trimming shortened V by 4 bases and J by 5 bases, and 12 bases separated the two germline ends. The CDR3 loop is CASSQSWAETQYF. The CDR3 nucleotides are TGTGCCAGCAGCCAAAGTTGGGCCGAGACCCAGTACTTC.

This clone has just a few counts. The chain joins TRBV7-2 to TRBJ2-1; 9 bases fit TRBD2. V lost 0 bases to trimming and J lost 0 bases; unmatched junction nucleotides: 0. CDR3 length: 16 amino acids. Germline lookup yields CDR1 SGHTA and CDR2 FQGNSA. The CDR3 DNA follows: TGTGCCAGCAGCTTAGCGCGGGGGGGCTCCTACAATGAGCAGTTCTTC. Its protein product is CASSLARGGSYNEQFF.

The chain recombines TRBV19 with TRBJ2-7, with 7 bases fitting TRBD1. V lost 5 bases and J lost 1; bases outside the gene matches: 5. The CDR3 consists of 14 residues. The V gene's germline CDR1 is LNHDA and CDR2 SQIVND (reference sequence). CDR3 nucleotides: TGTGCCAGTAGTCCAAGACAGGGTTCCTACGAGCAGTACTTC. It specifies CASSPRQGSYEQYF.

The J gene is TRBJ1-2, the V gene TRBV5-1, with D tentatively TRBD1 (6 bases). The germline gives CDR1 SGHRS, CDR2 YFSETQ. The CDR3 contains 14 residues. V gave up 0 bases and J gave up 6 bases, with 12 bases separating them. The CDR3 DNA sequence: TGCGCCAGCAGCTTGGTTTCAGGGGTGAATGGCTACACCTTC. Its translation is CASSLVSGVNGYTF.

The chain carries TRBV5-6 and TRBJ1-4; D unresolved. The V and J ends lost 1 base and 8 bases respectively, with 12 bases between them. Germline CDR1 SGHDT, CDR2 YYEEEE. The CDR3 loop spans 14 amino acids. The CDR3 DNA is TGTGCCAGCAGCTTGCGGATAGGTCAGGAAAAACTGTTTTTT. It encodes CASSLRIGQEKLFF.

The chain recombines TRBV18 with TRBJ2-1; D may correspond to TRBD1 or TRBD2 (5 bases each). CDR1 and CDR2 (germline): KGHSH, LQKENI. There are 13 residues in the CDR3. V lost 3 bases, J lost 8 bases, and 11 bases lay in between. DNA of the CDR3: TGTGCCAGCTCACCGGGACGGCTACATGAGCAGTTCTTC. Amino acid sequence: CASSPGRLHEQFF.

V gene TRBV2 combines with J gene TRBJ1-1, with 10 bases fitting TRBD1. The germline V gene has CDR1 SNHLY and CDR2 FYNNEI. This CDR3 is built from 16 residues. V lost 3 bases, J lost 6 bases, and 10 bases stayed unmatched. The CDR3 is CASSDPTTGGAAEAFF. CDR3 DNA: TGTGCCAGCAGTGACCCAACGACAGGGGGCGCCGCTGAAGCTTTCTTT.

The gene calls are TRBV25-1 and TRBJ1-4, with TRBD1 matching 8 bases. CDR3 size: 14 residues. V lost 4 bases and J lost 3; bases outside the gene matches: 1. Germline V CDR1 and CDR2: MGHDK, SYGVNS. The chain's CDR3 is CASSGTGSNEKLFF. In DNA form, the CDR3 reads TGTGCCAGCAGTGGGACAGGGTCTAATGAAAAACTGTTTTTT.